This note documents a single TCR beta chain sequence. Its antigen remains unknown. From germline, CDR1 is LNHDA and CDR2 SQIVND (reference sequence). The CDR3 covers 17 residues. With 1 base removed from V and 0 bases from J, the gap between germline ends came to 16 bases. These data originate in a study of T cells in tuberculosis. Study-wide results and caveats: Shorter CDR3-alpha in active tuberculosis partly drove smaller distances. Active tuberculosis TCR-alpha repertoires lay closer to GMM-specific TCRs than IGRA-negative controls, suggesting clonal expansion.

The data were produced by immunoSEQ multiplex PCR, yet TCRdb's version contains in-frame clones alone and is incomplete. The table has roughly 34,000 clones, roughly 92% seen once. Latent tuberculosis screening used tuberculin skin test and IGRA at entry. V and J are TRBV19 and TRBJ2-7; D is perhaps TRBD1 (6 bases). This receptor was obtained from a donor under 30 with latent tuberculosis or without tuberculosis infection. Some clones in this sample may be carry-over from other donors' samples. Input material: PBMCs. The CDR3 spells CASSIGQQGTGSYEQYF. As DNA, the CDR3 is TGTGCCAGTAGTATAGGCCAACAGGGAACAGGCTCCTACGAGCAGTACTTC. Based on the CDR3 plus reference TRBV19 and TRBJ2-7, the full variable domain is DGGITQSPKYLFRKEGQNVTLSCEQNLNHDAMYWYRQDPGQGLRLIYYSQIVNDFQKGDIAEGYSVSREKKESFPLTVTSAQKNPTAFYLCASSIGQQGTGSYEQYFGPGTRLTVT.